Presented here are 31 T cell receptor beta chains from one specimen sequenced in a study of CXCR3-negative and CXCR3-positive naive CD8 T cells. UMI-labeled 5' RACE yielded the TRB cDNA libraries. Following a re-call of the 5' RACE reads, TCRdb has one entry per CDR3 protein and lacks DNA. This sample contains 40,000 to 45,000 distinct CDR3 sequences. The material sequenced was naive CXCR3- CD8+ T cells from blood. Subset meaning: CD45RO-CCR7+CD27+CD95- naive CD8+ T cells lacking CXCR3 (TNR3-). These receptors were taken from a human donor in good health. Some clones in this sample may be carry-over from other donors' samples.

The chain combines TRBV7-3 with TRBJ1-1. The CDR3 runs to 13 residues. The germline V gene encodes CDR1 SGHTA and CDR2 FQGTGA. CDR3 sequence reads: CASRQNGVTEAFF.

The chain joins TRBV20-1 to TRBJ1-6; TCRdb reports TRBD1, a call that lacks DNA to check it against. The CDR3 sequence is 16 residues long. Germline V gene sequence: CDR1 DFQATT, CDR2 SNEGSKA (reference sequence). Here the CDR3 reads CSARATGDSYNSPLHF.

This chain joins TRBV14 and TRBJ1-1. The CDR3 is 15 residues long. Per the germline V gene, CDR1 is SGHDN and CDR2 is FVKESK. CDR3 amino acids: CASSQDYGQLPEAFF.

This CDR3 reads CSASGGVLVNEQYF. The V and J genes are TRBV20-1 and TRBJ2-7; TCRdb's D call, TRBD1, is unchecked because there is no DNA. From germline, CDR1 is DFQATT and CDR2 SNEGSKA (reference sequence). The CDR3 has 14 residues.

This sequence joins TRBV29-1 and TRBJ2-7; TCRdb picks TRBD1, but there is no DNA to check that call. From germline, CDR1 is SQVTM and CDR2 ANQGSEA. CDR3 length equals 15 residues. The CDR3 sequence is CSVERGDRPPYEQYF.

The rearrangement joins TRBV29-1 to TRBJ2-7; TCRdb returns TRBD1, unconfirmable since there is no DNA. Germline CDR1 SQVTM, CDR2 ANQGSEA. This CDR3 spans 11 amino acids. The CDR3 spells CSVEVGGEQYF.

This rearrangement joins TRBV7-8 to TRBJ2-7; the TCRdb call, TRBD1, lacks DNA for checking. This CDR3 is built from 13 residues. Germline V gene lookup returns CDR1 SGHVS and CDR2 FQNEAQ. CDR3 sequence reads: CASSLAQGVEQYF.

The gene calls are TRBV28 and TRBJ2-1; TCRdb lists TRBD1, though no DNA is available to test this call. Per germline, CDR1 MDHEN and CDR2 SYDVKM. The CDR3 runs to 14 residues. The CDR3 is CATLRRGDYNEQFF.

By frequency, this clonotype is medium-sized. The chain combines TRBV20-1 with TRBJ1-5. The CDR3 sequence is 15 residues long. CDR1 is DFQATT and CDR2 is SNEGSKA in the germline V gene (reference sequence). CDR3 protein: CSARDMGEGNQPQHF.

The CDR3 is CASSKDRDTDTQYF. The chain carries TRBV25-1 and TRBJ2-3; there is no DNA to check the TCRdb D call of TRBD1. Per germline, CDR1 MGHDK and CDR2 SYGVNS. This CDR3 spans 14 amino acids.

The chain has TRBV28 and TRBJ2-1; with no DNA, the TCRdb D assignment of TRBD1 cannot be verified. CDR1 MDHEN and CDR2 SYDVKM come from the germline V gene. There are 18 residues in the CDR3. CDR3 loop: CASSPPGQDHHPMNEQFF.

This sequence joins TRBV6-6 and TRBJ1-6; TCRdb outputs TRBD1, but without DNA this stays unchecked. This CDR3 contains 12 residues. Per the germline V gene, CDR1 is MNHNY and CDR2 is SVGAGI (reference sequence). CDR3 region: CASTTPGSPLHF.

V gene TRBV6-5 combines with J gene TRBJ2-1. Germline lookup yields CDR1 MNHEY and CDR2 SVGAGI. This CDR3 has 15 amino acids. CDR3 region: CASSYTRDLYNEQFF.

This chain connects TRBV7-6 to TRBJ2-6. CDR1 and CDR2 (germline): SGHVS, FNYEAQ. This CDR3 has 17 amino acids. The CDR3 region is CASSFEFIPSGANVLTF.

The rearrangement uses TRBV4-2 and TRBJ1-2; checking the TCRdb D call of TRBD1 is not possible without DNA. CDR3 length equals 16 residues. Germline V gene sequence: CDR1 LGHNA, CDR2 YNFKEQ. Here the CDR3 reads CASSQTPTGGNYGYTF.

The V and J genes are TRBV5-8 and TRBJ2-2; the TCRdb D gene call, TRBD1, has no DNA to confirm it. Looked up from germline, CDR1 is SGHTS and CDR2 is YDEGEE. This CDR3 is built from 14 residues. CDR3: CASSPGANTGELFF.

The V gene is TRBV12-3 or TRBV12-4, the J gene TRBJ2-1; TCRdb outputs TRBD2, but without DNA this stays unchecked. This CDR3 spans 16 amino acids. This chain's CDR3 is CASSSTSGGASVEQFF.

J is TRBJ2-1 and V is TRBV20-1. The germline gives CDR1 DFQATT, CDR2 SNEGSKA (reference sequence). The CDR3 has 13 residues. CDR3 sequence reads: CSATVEWDDEQFF.

This chain connects TRBV7-6 to TRBJ1-3. The CDR3 totals 16 residues. The germline V gene encodes CDR1 SGHVS and CDR2 FNYEAQ. The CDR3 is CASSLVPSSSGNTIYF.

The V gene is TRBV10-1, the J gene TRBJ2-7; TCRdb indicates TRBD1, and absent DNA this call remains unverified. The CDR3 is 13 amino acids. Germline V lookup: CDR1 WNHNN, CDR2 SYGVQD (reference sequence). CDR3 region: CASRRESSYEQYF.

V is TRBV10-3 and J is TRBJ2-1. CDR1 and CDR2 from the germline V gene are ENHRY and SYGVKD. The CDR3 consists of 14 residues. This chain's CDR3 is CAISESTRVYEQFF.

The chain has TRBV7-6 and TRBJ1-4; the TCRdb D gene call, TRBD1, has no DNA to confirm it. Germline assignment: CDR1 SGHVS and CDR2 FNYEAQ. This CDR3 has 16 residues. The CDR3 region is CASSLALPGRGEKLFF.

CDR3: CASSIWGNTEAFF. This sequence joins TRBV19 and TRBJ1-1. Germline V gives CDR1 LNHDA, CDR2 SQIVND (reference sequence). CDR3 length: 13 residues.

V gene TRBV28 combines with J gene TRBJ2-2; TCRdb reports TRBD1, a call that lacks DNA to check it against. The CDR3 contains 16 residues. Germline CDR1 MDHEN, CDR2 SYDVKM. CDR3 amino acids: CASSTRTGTNTGELFF.

The chain employs TRBV29-1 and TRBJ2-2; as DNA is missing, the TRBD2 call by TCRdb cannot be tested. CDR3 size: 14 residues. Germline CDR1 reads SQVTM; CDR2 reads ANQGSEA. CDR3 sequence reads: CSVVAAGGTGELFF.

The chain carries TRBV29-1 and TRBJ2-5. From germline, CDR1 is SQVTM and CDR2 ANQGSEA. This CDR3 has 12 amino acids. The CDR3 protein is CSVEDSQETQYF.

This chain joins TRBV20-1 and TRBJ1-1. In germline, CDR1 is DFQATT, CDR2 SNEGSKA (reference sequence). This CDR3 has 13 residues. The CDR3 sequence is CSVCGITHTEAFF.

This rearrangement joins TRBV4-1 to TRBJ2-2; TCRdb returns TRBD2, unconfirmable since there is no DNA. Per the germline V gene, CDR1 is MGHRA and CDR2 is YSYEKL. The CDR3 sequence is 17 residues long. This chain's CDR3 is CASSQDPAGGRTGELFF.

The chain uses TRBV7-2 and TRBJ2-7. This CDR3 comprises 12 residues. Germline V gene sequence: CDR1 SGHTA, CDR2 FQGNSA. CDR3 in amino acids: CASSPDRYEQYF. Full variable domain (outside the CDR3, taken from reference TRBV7-2 and TRBJ2-7): GAGVSQSPSNKVTEKGKDVELRCDPISGHTALYWYRQSLGQGLEFLIYFQGNSAPDKSGLPSDRFSAERTGGSVSTLTIQRTQQEDSAVYLCASSPDRYEQYFGPGTRLTVT.

CDR3: CASSAPFPDTQYF. The chain combines TRBV28 with TRBJ2-3; TCRdb lists TRBD1, though no DNA is available to test this call. CDR3 length equals 13 residues. CDR1 and CDR2 (germline): MDHEN, SYDVKM.

This chain links TRBV7-9 with TRBJ2-1; the TCRdb D gene call, TRBD1, has no DNA to confirm it. CDR1 and CDR2 from the germline V gene are SEHNR and FQNEAQ (reference sequence). This CDR3 has 12 amino acids. This CDR3 reads CASSSRGQEQFF.